The T cell receptor beta chain under discussion was sequenced for a study of early stage breast cancer tumors. Overall study context: Of roughly 17 invasive breast tumors, approximately 11 were hormone receptor-positive, HER2-negative.

Details on this clone: Its antigen is as yet unknown.

Notes on the study in general: Compared with adjacent normal breast tissue, tumors showed about 2.5-fold greater T cell density and higher clonality. Most shared enriched TCRB sequences were commonly generated ones.

Data came from immunoSEQ multiplex PCR; TCRdb stores just in-frame clones and leaves some out. The table includes under 45,000 clones, about 73% detected once. This CDR3 has 14 residues. Germline V gene lookup returns CDR1 MNHEY and CDR2 SMNVEV (reference sequence). The germline V and J ends were trimmed by 10 bases and 0 bases, with 13 bases remaining between them. J is TRBJ1-5 and V is TRBV27; D is perhaps TRBD1 (5 bases). Input material: blood. This clonotype was sampled from a person aged 45 to 59 with breast cancer. In nucleotides, the CDR3 is TGTGCCACCTCACCAGGGTATAGCAATCAGCCCCAGCATTTT. It yields the protein CATSPGYSNQPQHF.